The subject of this entry is one TCR beta chain. This sample was taken from a study of blood T cell repertoires in COVID-19. In the original processing: Estimated nucleated cell counts came from reference gene primer amplification. Profiled with immunoSEQ multiplex PCR; TCRdb holds only in-frame clones, not every one. Clonal size and the V and J genes are those of that table, whereas D and trimming came from the DNA. The profile shows 190,000 or so clones, 90% of them singletons. V dropped 1 base and J dropped 5 bases, with 12 bases sitting between them. CDR3 length: 14 amino acids. CDR1 is PRHDT, CDR2 FYEKMQ, per germline (reference sequence).

The material sequenced was peripheral blood. The chain links TRBV13 to TRBJ2-7, with a weak D call TRBD1 (5 bases). This sequence was found in a man in his fifties with acute or convalescent COVID-19. As DNA, the CDR3 is TGTGCCAGCAGCTTAGAGGGGATCCTCAACGAGCAGTACTTC. It encodes CASSLEGILNEQYF.